The T cell receptor beta chain described here comes from a study of T cell responses to AZD1222 COVID-19 vaccine (dated by TCRdb to the early 2020s). A note on the overall study: Because spike-specific TCR depth and breadth did not differ between the two schedules, AZD1222 recipients who got a second dose at roughly 4 weeks were pooled with those who got a second dose at roughly 12 weeks. Trial participants were enrolled by age into subgroups of 18-55, 56-69 and 70-plus years, and around 150, 28 and 57 TCR-sequenced participants, respectively, were included in these subgroups. A total of over 230 trial participants underwent TCR sequencing, of whom roughly 210 had received two doses of AZD1222 and some 26 had received two doses of the MenACWY control vaccine.

Results the study describes overall, beyond this receptor: Reportedly, almost half of the unique spike-specific TCRs recognized epitopes lying outside the regions that are mutated in the B.1.351 and B.1.1.7 variants. Conclusions about previously exposed vaccinees are limited because only a handful of AZD1222 recipients were SARS-CoV-2 seropositive at baseline. The 56-69-year group was small, and its depth increase did not reach significance, likely because of low power. No day 14 peak-response samples were available, so repertoires were characterized only after the peak T cell response. Most participants were white British and females outnumbered males, and the authors suggested that clonal diversity may have been underestimated. After two AZD1222 doses, both the breadth and the depth of spike-specific TCRs were significantly higher than at day 0 and than in MenACWY recipients. The vaccine-associated CD4 TCRs covered the entire spike protein, and the dominant responses fell in regions 160-218 and 743-854.

About this clone: Its antigen is not yet known. Within one base of it there is no much larger clone, and no base qualities were kept.

The time point label here, explained by the study, means: baseline before first vaccination. Vaccinee samples came from UK trials COV001 and COV002, including a single-blind randomized controlled phase 2/3 trial of AZD1222 (ChAdOx1 nCoV-19) in healthy adults. Trial participant PBMC samples were collected at day 0 and day 28 after the second dose for TCRbeta chain sequencing. The CDR3 regions of human TCRbeta chains were subjected to immunosequencing. The paper's processing steps were these. TCRs in the repertoires were matched against a reference library of SARS-CoV-2-specific TCRs that had been generated with the MIRA antigen-specificity platform. Breadth was defined as the fraction of unique TCRs that were SARS-CoV-2-associated. Depth was defined as the fraction of total T cells that were SARS-CoV-2-associated. Using the MIRA data, each spike-specific TCR was assigned both to the spike region to which the TCR was reactive and to a CD4 or CD8 class. Log10-transformed breadth and depth values were compared by one-way ANOVA with Sidak's multiple comparisons tests. TCRdb limited this immuneACCESS table to in-frame rearrangements with V and J called. A share of clones is missing; checked studies link under half to unresolved V genes, and the rest is unexplained. That table supplies the V and J calls and clone size; D and trimming were determined from the DNA. In all, the sample holds about 260,000 clones, and more than 80% of those were seen once. About 0.5% of the sample comes from the top ten.

The germline V gene specifies SNHLY as CDR1 and FYNNEI as CDR2. The CDR3, from cysteine to phenylalanine, totals 14 residues. The sequence is cut down to CDR3 DNA, 42 bases in frame from base 1. Trimming accounts for 3 bases at V and 8 bases at J, while the number of junction bases matched to no gene is 7. This TCR derives from an adult in good health. The starting material was peripheral blood, obtained on day 0 of AZD1222 vaccination. The chain couples TRBV2 to TRBJ1-2, with 9 bases aligning to TRBD1. This receptor carries the CDR3 CASSDRTGDRGYTF. The DNA reads TGTGCCAGCAGTGATCGGACAGGGGATCGGGGCTACACCTTC.